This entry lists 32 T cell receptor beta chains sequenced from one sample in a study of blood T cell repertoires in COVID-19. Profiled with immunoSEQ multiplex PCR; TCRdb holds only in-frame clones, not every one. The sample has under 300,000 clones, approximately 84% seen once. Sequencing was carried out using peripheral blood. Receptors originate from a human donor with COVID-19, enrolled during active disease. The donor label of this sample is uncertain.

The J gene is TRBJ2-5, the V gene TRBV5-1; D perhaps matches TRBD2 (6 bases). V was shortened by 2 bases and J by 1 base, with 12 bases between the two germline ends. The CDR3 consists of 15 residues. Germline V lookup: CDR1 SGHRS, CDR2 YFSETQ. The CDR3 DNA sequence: TGCGCCAGCAGCTTCGGGACTGCCGGCCAAGAGACCCAGTACTTC. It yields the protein CASSFGTAGQETQYF.

In nucleotides, the CDR3 is TGTGCCAGCAGCAAAGTCCCGGGACAGCTAACCTACGAGCAGTACTTC. Protein sequence: CASSKVPGQLTYEQYF. The J gene is TRBJ2-7, the V gene TRBV21-1; the table's TRBD1 call for D was not verified on the DNA. TRBV21-1 is noted as a pseudogene. The CDR3 sequence is 16 residues long.

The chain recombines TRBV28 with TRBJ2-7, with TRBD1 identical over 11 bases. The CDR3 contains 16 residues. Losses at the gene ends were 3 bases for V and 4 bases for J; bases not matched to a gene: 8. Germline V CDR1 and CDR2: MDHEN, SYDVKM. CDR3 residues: CASSFPRGQGAYEQYF. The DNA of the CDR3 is TGTGCCAGCAGTTTTCCCCGTGGACAGGGGGCTTACGAGCAGTACTTC.

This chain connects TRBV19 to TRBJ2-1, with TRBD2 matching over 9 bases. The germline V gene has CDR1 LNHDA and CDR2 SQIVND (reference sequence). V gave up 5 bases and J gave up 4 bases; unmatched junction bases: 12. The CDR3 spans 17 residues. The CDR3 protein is CASSQSGSGRLYNEQFF. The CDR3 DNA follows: TGTGCCAGTAGTCAAAGCGGGAGCGGGAGGCTTTACAATGAGCAGTTCTTC.

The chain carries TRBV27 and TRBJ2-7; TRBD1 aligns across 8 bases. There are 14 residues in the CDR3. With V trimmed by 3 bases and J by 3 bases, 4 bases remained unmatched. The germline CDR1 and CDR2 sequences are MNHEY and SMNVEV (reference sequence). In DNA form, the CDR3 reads TGTGCCAGCAGTTTTACAGGGGGTAACTACGAGCAGTACTTC. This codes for CASSFTGGNYEQYF.

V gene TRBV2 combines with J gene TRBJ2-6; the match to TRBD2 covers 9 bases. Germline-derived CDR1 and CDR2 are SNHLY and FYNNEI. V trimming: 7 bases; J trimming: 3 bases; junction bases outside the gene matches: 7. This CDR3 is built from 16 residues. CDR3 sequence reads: CASMGVAGDGANVLTF. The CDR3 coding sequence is TGTGCCAGCATGGGGGTAGCGGGAGATGGGGCCAACGTCCTGACTTTC. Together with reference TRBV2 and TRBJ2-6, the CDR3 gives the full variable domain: EPEVTQTPSHQVTQMGQEVILRCVPISNHLYFYWYRQILGQKVEFLVSFYNNEISEKSEIFDDQFSVERPDGSNFTLKIRSTKLEDSAMYFCASMGVAGDGANVLTFGAGSRLTVL.

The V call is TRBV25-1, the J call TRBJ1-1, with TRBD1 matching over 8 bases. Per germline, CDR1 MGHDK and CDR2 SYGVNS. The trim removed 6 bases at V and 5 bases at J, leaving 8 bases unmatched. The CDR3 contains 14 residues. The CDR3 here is CASSLGQGRTEAFF. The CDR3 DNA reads TGTGCCAGCAGCTTAGGACAGGGACGGACTGAAGCTTTCTTT.

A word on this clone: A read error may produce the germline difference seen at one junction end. CDR3 loop: CASSRDISGPNTGELFF. The CDR3, as DNA: TGTGCTAGCAGCCGAGATATTAGCGGGCCGAACACCGGGGAGCTGTTTTTT. The chain links TRBV7-7 to TRBJ2-2, with 7 bases fitting TRBD2. Germline CDR1 is SSHAT and CDR2 is FNYEAQ (reference sequence). The CDR3 has 17 amino acids. The complete variable domain, with remaining parts taken from reference TRBV7-7 and TRBJ2-2, reads GAGVSQSPRYKVTKRGQDVTLRCDPISSHATLYWYQQALGQGPEFLTYFNYEAQPDKSGLPSDRFSAERPEGSISTLTIQRTEQRDSAMYRCASSRDISGPNTGELFFGEGSRLTVL.

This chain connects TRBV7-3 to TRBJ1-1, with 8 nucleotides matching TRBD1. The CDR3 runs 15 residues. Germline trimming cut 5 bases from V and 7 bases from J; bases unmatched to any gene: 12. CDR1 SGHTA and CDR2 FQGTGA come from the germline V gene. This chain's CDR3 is CASSVGSRGQVEAFF. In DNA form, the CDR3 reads TGTGCCAGCAGCGTAGGTTCCAGGGGGCAGGTTGAAGCTTTCTTT. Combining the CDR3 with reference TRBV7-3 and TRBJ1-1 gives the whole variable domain GAGVSQTPSNKVTEKGKYVELRCDPISGHTALYWYRQSLGQGPEFLIYFQGTGAADDSGLPNDRFFAVRPEGSVSTLKIQRTERGDSAVYLCASSVGSRGQVEAFFGQGTRLTVV.

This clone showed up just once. CDR3 bases: TGTGCCAGTAAGAGGAAGGGGGGGCCCTACGAGCAGTACTTC. Protein sequence: CASKRKGGPYEQYF. The chain recombines TRBV19 with TRBJ2-7; D perhaps matches TRBD2 (7 bases). V dropped 7 bases and J dropped 2 bases, with 15 bases sitting between them. The CDR3 has 14 residues. The germline V gene encodes CDR1 LNHDA and CDR2 SQIVND (reference sequence).

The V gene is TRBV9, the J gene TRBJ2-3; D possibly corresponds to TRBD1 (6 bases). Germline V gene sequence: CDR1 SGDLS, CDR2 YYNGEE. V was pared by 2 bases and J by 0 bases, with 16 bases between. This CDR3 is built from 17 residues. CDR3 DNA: TGTGCCAGCAGCGTTTCATCCTGGACAGCTAGCACAGATACGCAGTATTTT. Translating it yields CASSVSSWTASTDTQYF.

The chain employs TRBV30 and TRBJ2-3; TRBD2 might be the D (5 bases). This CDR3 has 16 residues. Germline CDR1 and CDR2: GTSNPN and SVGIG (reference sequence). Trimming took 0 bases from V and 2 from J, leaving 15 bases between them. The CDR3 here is CAWSVGSQLPTDTQYF. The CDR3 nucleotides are TGTGCCTGGAGTGTAGGGAGCCAGCTTCCCACAGATACGCAGTATTTT.

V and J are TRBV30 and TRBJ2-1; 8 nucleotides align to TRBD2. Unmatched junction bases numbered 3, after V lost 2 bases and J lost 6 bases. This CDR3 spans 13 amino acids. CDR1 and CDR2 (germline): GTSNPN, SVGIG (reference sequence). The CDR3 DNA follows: TGTGCCTGGAGTCCGGGGACTAGCAATGAGCAGTTCTTC. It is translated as CAWSPGTSNEQFF.

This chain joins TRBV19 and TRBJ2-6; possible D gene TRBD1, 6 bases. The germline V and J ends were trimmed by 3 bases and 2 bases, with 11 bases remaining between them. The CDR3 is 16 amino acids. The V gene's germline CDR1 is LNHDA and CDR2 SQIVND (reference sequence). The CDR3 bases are TGTGCCAGTAGTATGCCCTCAGGGGCTGGGGCCAACGTCCTGACTTTC. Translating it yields CASSMPSGAGANVLTF.

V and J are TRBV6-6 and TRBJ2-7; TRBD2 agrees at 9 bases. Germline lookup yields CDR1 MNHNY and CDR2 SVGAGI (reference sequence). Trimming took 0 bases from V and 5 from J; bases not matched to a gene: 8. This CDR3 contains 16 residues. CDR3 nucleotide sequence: TGTGCCAGCAGTTACTCCGGCGGGAGGGGCCTCGACGAGCAGTACTTC. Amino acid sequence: CASSYSGGRGLDEQYF.

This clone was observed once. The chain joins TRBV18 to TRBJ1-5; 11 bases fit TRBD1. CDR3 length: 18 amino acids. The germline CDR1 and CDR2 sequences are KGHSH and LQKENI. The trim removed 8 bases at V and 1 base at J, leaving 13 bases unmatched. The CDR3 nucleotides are TGTGCCAGCCCGCAACCGCGGACAGGGGGCTTAAGCAATCAGCCCCAGCATTTT. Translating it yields CASPQPRTGGLSNQPQHF.

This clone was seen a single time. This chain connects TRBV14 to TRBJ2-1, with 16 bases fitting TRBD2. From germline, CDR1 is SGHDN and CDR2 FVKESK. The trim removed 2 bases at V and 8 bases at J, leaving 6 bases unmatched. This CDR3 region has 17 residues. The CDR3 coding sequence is TGTGCCAGCAGCCAACTAGGGACTAGCGGGAGGGCCCATGAGCAGTTCTTC. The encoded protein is CASSQLGTSGRAHEQFF.

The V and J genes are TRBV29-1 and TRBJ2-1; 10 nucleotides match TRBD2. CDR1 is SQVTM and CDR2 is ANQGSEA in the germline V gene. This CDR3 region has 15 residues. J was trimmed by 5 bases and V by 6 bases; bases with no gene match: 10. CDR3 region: CSVEPGTSADNEQFF. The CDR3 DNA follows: TGCAGCGTGGAACCCGGGACTAGCGCTGACAATGAGCAGTTCTTC.

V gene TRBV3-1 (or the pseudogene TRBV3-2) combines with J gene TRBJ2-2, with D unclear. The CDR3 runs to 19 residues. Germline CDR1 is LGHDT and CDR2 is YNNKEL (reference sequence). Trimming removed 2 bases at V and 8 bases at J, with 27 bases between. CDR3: CASSQKRNNRIPLTGELFF. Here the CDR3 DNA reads TGTGCCAGCAGCCAAAAGAGGAATAATCGGATCCCTTTGACGGGGGAGCTGTTTTTT.

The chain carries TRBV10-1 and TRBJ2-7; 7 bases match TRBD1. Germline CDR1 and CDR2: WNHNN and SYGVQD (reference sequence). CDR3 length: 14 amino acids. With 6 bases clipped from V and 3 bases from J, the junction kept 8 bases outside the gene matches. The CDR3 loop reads CASSRDRFLYEQYF. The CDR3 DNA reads TGCGCCAGCAGCCGGGACAGATTCCTCTACGAGCAGTACTTC.

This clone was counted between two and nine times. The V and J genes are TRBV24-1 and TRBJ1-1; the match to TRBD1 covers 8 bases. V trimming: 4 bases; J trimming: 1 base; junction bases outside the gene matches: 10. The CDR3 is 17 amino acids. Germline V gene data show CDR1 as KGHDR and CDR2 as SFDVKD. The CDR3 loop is CATSEQRAGQENTEAFF. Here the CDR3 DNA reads TGTGCCACCAGTGAACAAAGGGCGGGACAGGAGAACACTGAAGCTTTCTTT.

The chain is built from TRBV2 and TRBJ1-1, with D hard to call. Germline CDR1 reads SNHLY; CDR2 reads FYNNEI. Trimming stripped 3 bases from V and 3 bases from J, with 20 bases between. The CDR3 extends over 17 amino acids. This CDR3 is CASSDPPGGLRDTEAFF. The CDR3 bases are TGTGCCAGCAGTGACCCCCCGGGCGGTCTGAGGGACACTGAAGCTTTCTTT. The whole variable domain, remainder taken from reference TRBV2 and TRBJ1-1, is EPEVTQTPSHQVTQMGQEVILRCVPISNHLYFYWYRQILGQKVEFLVSFYNNEISEKSEIFDDQFSVERPDGSNFTLKIRSTKLEDSAMYFCASSDPPGGLRDTEAFFGQGTRLTVV.

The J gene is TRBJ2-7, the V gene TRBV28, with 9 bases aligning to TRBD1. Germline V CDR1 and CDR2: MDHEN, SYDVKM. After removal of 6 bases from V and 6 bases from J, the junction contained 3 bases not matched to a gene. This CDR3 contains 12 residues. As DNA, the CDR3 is TGTGCCAGCAGAAGGGACAGGGCCGAGCAGTACTTC. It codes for CASRRDRAEQYF.

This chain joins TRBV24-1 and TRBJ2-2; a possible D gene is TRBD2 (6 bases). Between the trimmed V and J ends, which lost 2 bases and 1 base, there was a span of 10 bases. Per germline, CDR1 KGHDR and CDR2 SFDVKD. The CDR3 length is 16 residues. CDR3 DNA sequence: TGTGCCACCAGTGATTCGATTAGCGGGAACACCGGGGAGCTGTTTTTT. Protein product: CATSDSISGNTGELFF.

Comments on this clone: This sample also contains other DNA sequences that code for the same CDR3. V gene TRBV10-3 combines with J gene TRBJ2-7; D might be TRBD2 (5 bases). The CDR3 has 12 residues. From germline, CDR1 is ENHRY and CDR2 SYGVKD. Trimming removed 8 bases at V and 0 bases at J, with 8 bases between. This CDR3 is CAISRDSYEQYF. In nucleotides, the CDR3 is TGTGCCATCTCGAGGGACTCCTACGAGCAGTACTTC.

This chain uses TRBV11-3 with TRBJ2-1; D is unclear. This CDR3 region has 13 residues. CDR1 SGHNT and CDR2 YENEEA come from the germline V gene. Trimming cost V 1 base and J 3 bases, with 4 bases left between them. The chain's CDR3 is CASSLAGYNEQFF. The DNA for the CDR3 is TGTGCCAGCAGCTTAGCCGGCTACAATGAGCAGTTCTTC. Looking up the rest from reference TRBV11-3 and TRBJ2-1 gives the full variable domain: EAGVVQSPRYKIIEKKQPVAFWCNPISGHNTLYWYLQNLGQGPELLIRYENEEAVDDSQLPKDRFSAERLKGVDSTLKIQPAELGDSAVYLCASSLAGYNEQFFGPGTRLTVL.

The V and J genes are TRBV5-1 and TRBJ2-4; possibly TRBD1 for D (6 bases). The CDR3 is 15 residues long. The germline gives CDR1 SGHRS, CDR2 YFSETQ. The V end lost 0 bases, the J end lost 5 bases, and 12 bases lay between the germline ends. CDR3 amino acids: CASSLGQAVENIQYF. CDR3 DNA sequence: TGCGCCAGCAGCTTGGGACAGGCGGTGGAAAACATTCAGTACTTC. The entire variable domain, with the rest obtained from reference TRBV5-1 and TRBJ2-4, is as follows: KAGVTQTPRYLIKTRGQQVTLSCSPISGHRSVSWYQQTPGQGLQFLFEYFSETQRNKGNFPGRFSGRQFSNSRSEMNVSTLELGDSALYLCASSLGQAVENIQYFGAGTRLSVL.

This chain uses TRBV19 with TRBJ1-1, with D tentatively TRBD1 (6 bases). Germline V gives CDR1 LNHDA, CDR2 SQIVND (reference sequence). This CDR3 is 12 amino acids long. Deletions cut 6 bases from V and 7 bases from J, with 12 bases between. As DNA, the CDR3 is TGTGCCAGTAGCCCCGCCAGGGGTGAAGCTTTCTTT. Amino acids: CASSPARGEAFF.

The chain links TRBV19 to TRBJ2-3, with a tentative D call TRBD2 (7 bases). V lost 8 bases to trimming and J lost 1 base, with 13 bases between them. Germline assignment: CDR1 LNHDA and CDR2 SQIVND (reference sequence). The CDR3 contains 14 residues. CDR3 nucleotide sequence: TGTGCCAGTGGAATAGGGGGGGGCACAGATACGCAGTATTTT. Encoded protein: CASGIGGGTDTQYF.

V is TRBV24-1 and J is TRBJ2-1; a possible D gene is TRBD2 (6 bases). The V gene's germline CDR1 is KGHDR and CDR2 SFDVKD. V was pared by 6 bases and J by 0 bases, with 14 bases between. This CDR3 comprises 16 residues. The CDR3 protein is CATSPSRGGSYNEQFF. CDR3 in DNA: TGTGCCACCAGTCCTTCGCGGGGTGGCTCCTACAATGAGCAGTTCTTC.

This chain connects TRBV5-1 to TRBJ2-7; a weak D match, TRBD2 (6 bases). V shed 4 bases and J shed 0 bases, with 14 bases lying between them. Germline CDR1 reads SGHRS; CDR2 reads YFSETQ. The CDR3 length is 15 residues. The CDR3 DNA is TGCGCCAGCAGCCTGTTTAGCGGTAGCTCCTACGAGCAGTACTTC. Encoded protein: CASSLFSGSSYEQYF.

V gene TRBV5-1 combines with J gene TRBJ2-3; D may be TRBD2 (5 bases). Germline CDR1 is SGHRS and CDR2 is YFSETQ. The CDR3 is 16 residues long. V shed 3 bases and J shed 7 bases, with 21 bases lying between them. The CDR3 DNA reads TGCGCCAGCAGCTCATATTACGGTGATAACGGGAATACGCAGTATTTT. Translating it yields CASSSYYGDNGNTQYF.